The 15 T cell receptor beta chains presented below share a single source sample, sequenced in a study of T cells after yellow fever vaccination. MiXCR, applied by TCRdb to the 5' RACE reads, yields one record per CDR3 protein. The sample has approximately 550,000 distinct CDR3 sequences, roughly a fifth seen once. Sample: PBMCs, taken 15 days after the yellow fever booster vaccination. The receptors originated from a young man who received the YFV17D yellow fever vaccine.

A few counts support this clonotype. The chain recombines TRBV11-2 with TRBJ2-4; no reliable D call. CDR1 is SGHAT and CDR2 is FQNNGV in the germline V gene. Trimming left V 1 base short and J 0 bases short, with 4 bases between. The CDR3 covers 14 residues. The CDR3 loop reads CASSLGVAKNIQYF. CDR3 DNA sequence: TGTGCCAGCAGCTTAGGGGTAGCCAAAAACATTCAGTACTTC.

This CDR3 reads CSASRPSGRYPDTQYF. CDR3 nucleotide sequence: TGCAGTGCTAGTCGTCCTAGCGGGAGGTATCCAGATACGCAGTATTTT. This chain joins TRBV20-1 and TRBJ2-3, with 11 bases lining up with TRBD2. The CDR3 runs 16 residues. V was clipped by 3 bases and J by 4 bases; unmatched bases: 9. Looked up from germline, CDR1 is DFQATT and CDR2 is SNEGSKA (reference sequence).

Ten or more counts support this clonotype. The chain joins TRBV14 to TRBJ1-2; D is undetermined. Between the trimmed V and J ends, which lost 4 bases and 4 bases, there was a span of 19 bases. CDR1 SGHDN and CDR2 FVKESK come from the germline V gene. The CDR3 is 16 amino acids. CDR3 nucleotide sequence: TGTGCCAGCAGCCTCGACAATTCTCCCTCGCTCTATGGCTACACCTTC. It codes for CASSLDNSPSLYGYTF.

CDR3 region: CASSPRRTGRSYEQYF. The CDR3 DNA is TGTGCCAGCAGTCCCCGGAGGACCGGGAGATCCTACGAGCAGTACTTC. The chain is built from TRBV6-1 and TRBJ2-7; a weak D match, TRBD2 (6 bases). Germline V gives CDR1 MNHNS, CDR2 SASEGT. This CDR3 region has 16 residues. V lost 5 bases to trimming and J lost 1 base, with 18 bases between them.

The chain has TRBV5-5 and TRBJ2-7; D is undetermined. The CDR3 totals 13 residues. Germline V gene sequence: CDR1 SGHKS, CDR2 YYEKEE (reference sequence). Trimming took 4 bases from V and 2 from J, leaving 10 bases between them. The CDR3 region is CASSHVNPYEQYF. CDR3 sequence (DNA): TGTGCCAGCAGCCATGTTAACCCCTACGAGCAGTACTTC.

The J gene is TRBJ2-1, the V gene TRBV18; the match to TRBD2 covers 7 bases. The CDR3 covers 14 residues. Germline V CDR1 and CDR2: KGHSH, LQKENI. J gave up 12 bases and V 3 bases, and 11 bases lay outside the gene matches. CDR3 coding DNA: TGTGCCAGCTCACCGGCCGAGCGGGGTCAAGGGCAGTTCTTC. It is translated as CASSPAERGQGQFF.

In this sample, this clonotype turned up a few times. J is TRBJ2-7 and V is TRBV20-1; 8 positions agree with TRBD2. The CDR3 loop spans 14 amino acids. Per the germline V gene, CDR1 is DFQATT and CDR2 is SNEGSKA (reference sequence). V lost 0 bases and J lost 7; bases outside the gene matches: 8. This CDR3 reads CSARDDGRAWEQYF. The CDR3 DNA follows: TGCAGTGCTAGAGATGACGGGAGGGCGTGGGAGCAGTACTTC.

The chain employs TRBV12-5 and TRBJ2-7; D gene uncertain. Trimming removed 1 base from V and 3 bases from J, with 13 bases in between. Germline values: CDR1 LGHNT, CDR2 FRNRAP. CDR3 length: 15 amino acids. The CDR3: CASGLGRTNSYEQYF. As DNA, the CDR3 is TGTGCTAGTGGTTTGGGGAGAACTAACAGCTACGAGCAGTACTTC. The entire variable domain, with the rest obtained from reference TRBV12-5 and TRBJ2-7, is as follows: DARVTQTPRHKVTEMGQEVTMRCQPILGHNTVFWYRQTMMQGLELLAYFRNRAPLDDSGMPKDRFSAEMPDATLATLKIQPSEPRDSAVYFCASGLGRTNSYEQYFGPGTRLTVT.

V usage is TRBV15 and J usage is TRBJ2-1; no firm D call. Trimming shortened V by 0 bases and J by 8 bases, and 8 bases separated the two germline ends. The CDR3 length is 13 residues. Germline CDR1 and CDR2: LNHNV and YYDKDF (reference sequence). The CDR3 region has the DNA TGTGCCACCAGCAGAGATCAAGCATATGAGCAGTTCTTC. This sequence encodes CATSRDQAYEQFF.

V is TRBV18 and J is TRBJ2-3; 9 bases fit TRBD1. This CDR3 has 14 amino acids. The V and J ends lost 3 bases and 10 bases, in that order; junction bases with no gene match: 8. CDR1 and CDR2 (germline): KGHSH, LQKENI. In DNA, the CDR3 is TGTGCCAGCTCACCCCGGACAGGGGTTGATTCGCAGTATTTT. This codes for CASSPRTGVDSQYF.

This clonotype was counted between two and nine times. The rearrangement links TRBV10-2 to TRBJ2-3; D ambiguous. V lost 3 bases, J lost 2 bases, and 12 bases lay in between. In germline, CDR1 is WSHSY, CDR2 SAAADI. CDR3 size: 15 residues. The CDR3 spells CASSDKGGHTDTQYF. The CDR3 DNA sequence: TGCGCCAGCAGTGATAAGGGCGGCCACACAGATACGCAGTATTTT.

This clonotype was observed a few times. The chain employs TRBV7-3 and TRBJ1-1; unclear D gene. Germline CDR1 and CDR2: SGHTA and FQGTGA. This CDR3 comprises 13 residues. Trimming shortened V by 0 bases and J by 4 bases, and 6 bases separated the two germline ends. The CDR3 here is CASSLTKGTEAFF. The CDR3 coding sequence is TGTGCCAGCAGCTTAACAAAGGGCACTGAAGCTTTCTTT.

The gene calls are TRBV7-2 and TRBJ2-7; 7 bases fit TRBD2. The germline V gene encodes CDR1 SGHTA and CDR2 FQGNSA. The CDR3 extends over 15 amino acids. V lost 5 bases, J lost 0 bases, and 7 bases stayed unmatched. The CDR3 sequence is CASSHGTTNSYEQYF. Here the CDR3 DNA reads TGTGCCAGCAGCCACGGGACTACCAACTCCTACGAGCAGTACTTC.

The V and J genes are TRBV6-1 and TRBJ2-5, with TRBD1 identical over 7 bases. V shed 3 bases and J 1 base; nucleotides not matched to a gene: 11. The CDR3 length is 17 residues. Germline V gene data show CDR1 as MNHNS and CDR2 as SASEGT. CDR3 protein: CASSDGHRGGSQETQYF. Written as DNA, the CDR3 is TGTGCCAGCAGTGACGGCCACAGGGGTGGCTCCCAAGAGACCCAGTACTTC.

The chain employs TRBV28 and TRBJ1-5, with D tentatively TRBD1 (5 bases). The CDR3 covers 14 residues. Between the trimmed V and J ends, which lost 10 bases and 7 bases, there was a span of 20 bases. The germline V gene encodes CDR1 MDHEN and CDR2 SYDVKM. The CDR3 coding sequence is TGTGCCACCACTCGGGGCCAGGGTTTCCAGCCCCAGCATTTT. Its protein product is CATTRGQGFQPQHF.